This paragraph reports one T cell receptor beta chain. Its target is unknown. These data belong to a study of T cell clones after liver transplantation. The study's findings and limits: Circulating graft-donor-reactive CD4 TCRbeta sequences fell significantly post-transplant in most of the 8 subjects.

V lost 3 bases, J lost 5 bases, and 16 bases lay in between. The CDR3 runs to 16 residues. Germline CDR1 and CDR2: LGHNA and YNFKEQ. This table comes from immunoSEQ multiplex PCR, and its TCRdb copy is limited to in-frame clones, with some not included. This table has more than 100,000 clones, about 86% appearing once. The source of this sequence is a human patient who received a liver transplant. Some T cells may trace back to the graft donor. V gene TRBV4-2 combines with J gene TRBJ2-2; D possibly corresponds to TRBD1 (6 bases). This material consisted of CD4+ T cells from blood, taken around 48 months after liver transplant. The DNA for the CDR3 is TGTGCCAGCAGCCAGCCAGACAGGTGGGGGACCGGGGAGCTGTTTTTT. This encodes CASSQPDRWGTGELFF.